The 21 T cell receptor beta chains below were found in one sample sequenced in a study of cytomegalovirus exposure and HLA in healthy donors. The PCR ran on 60 Vbeta and 13 Jbeta primers. Clones were read by immunoSEQ multiplex PCR, and TCRdb kept only the in-frame ones, dropping some. The sample shows fewer than 150,000 clones, approximately 80% of them seen only once. Source material: PBMCs. The source is a male donor in good health and CMV-seronegative.

V gene TRBV7-3 combines with J gene TRBJ2-1; 9 bases agree with TRBD1. Trimming took 3 bases from V and 4 from J; bases not matched to a gene: 4. CDR1 and CDR2 from the germline V gene are SGHTA and FQGTGA. The CDR3 has 15 residues. CDR3 protein: CASSLGQGDYNEQFF. CDR3 nucleotides: TGTGCCAGCAGCTTGGGACAGGGAGATTACAATGAGCAGTTCTTC.

This clone has a handful of counts. The chain uses TRBV6-5 and TRBJ2-7; no firm D call. The CDR3 contains 14 residues. Germline values: CDR1 MNHEY, CDR2 SVGAGI. V was trimmed by 4 bases and J by 5 bases, leaving 15 bases between them. CDR3 in amino acids: CASSLGLPPDEQYF. Written as DNA, the CDR3 is TGTGCCAGCAGTTTGGGCTTACCTCCGGACGAGCAGTACTTC.

The rearrangement uses TRBV9 and TRBJ2-1; the match to TRBD2 covers 10 bases. CDR3 length equals 18 residues. Looked up from germline, CDR1 is SGDLS and CDR2 is YYNGEE. J was trimmed by 4 bases and V by 4 bases; bases with no gene match: 14. The CDR3 sequence is CASSPRGAGGPSYNEQFF. DNA for the CDR3: TGTGCCAGCAGCCCAAGAGGAGCGGGAGGGCCATCGTACAATGAGCAGTTCTTC. Full variable domain (rest looked up from reference TRBV9 and TRBJ2-1): DSGVTQTPKHLITATGQRVTLRCSPRSGDLSVYWYQQSLDQGLQFLIQYYNGEERAKGNILERFSAQQFPDLHSELNLSSLELGDSALYFCASSPRGAGGPSYNEQFFGPGTRLTVL.

This clone came up once. The rearrangement uses TRBV2 and TRBJ2-4; 7 bases fit TRBD2. This CDR3 is built from 11 residues. The germline V gene has CDR1 SNHLY and CDR2 FYNNEI. This chain's CDR3 is CGGGAKNIQYF. CDR3 coding DNA: TGTGGGGGGGGAGCCAAAAACATTCAGTACTTC.

The chain recombines TRBV29-1 with TRBJ2-2; tentatively, D is TRBD2 (5 bases). Germline assignment: CDR1 SQVTM and CDR2 ANQGSEA. Trimming cost V 6 bases and J 7 bases, with 15 bases left between them. The CDR3 is 13 amino acids. The CDR3 here is CSVGRLGFGELFF. The CDR3 DNA sequence: TGCAGCGTGGGGAGACTCGGATTCGGGGAGCTGTTTTTT.

This rearrangement joins TRBV18 to TRBJ2-3; 9 bases are a match to TRBD1. The junction had 11 bases not matched to a gene; V was cut back by 8 bases and J by 2 bases. The CDR3 is 16 amino acids. Germline V gene lookup returns CDR1 KGHSH and CDR2 LQKENI. CDR3 region: CASGSGTGRFTDTQYF. The CDR3 nucleotides are TGTGCCAGCGGTTCCGGGACAGGGCGTTTCACAGATACGCAGTATTTT.

The CDR3 loop reads CASNPRVETIQYF. CDR3 nucleotide sequence: TGTGCCAGCAACCCCCGGGTGGAAACCATTCAGTACTTC. This chain uses TRBV28 with TRBJ2-4; D gene uncertain. Germline V gives CDR1 MDHEN, CDR2 SYDVKM. Trimming removed 7 bases at V and 9 bases at J, with 16 bases between. The CDR3 loop spans 13 amino acids.

The CDR3 protein is CASSTRDSYGYTF. CDR3 sequence (DNA): TGTGCCAGTAGTACAAGGGACAGCTATGGCTACACCTTC. This chain connects TRBV19 to TRBJ1-2; 7 bases agree with TRBD1. With 4 bases clipped from V and 4 bases from J, the junction kept 3 bases outside the gene matches. The CDR3 length is 13 residues. Germline loops: CDR1 LNHDA, CDR2 SQIVND (reference sequence).

The count of this clone is one. The chain couples TRBV27 to TRBJ2-3; 8 bases align to TRBD1. The ends lost 8 bases at V and 6 bases at J; junction bases unmatched: 10. CDR3 length: 14 residues. Germline CDR1 is MNHEY and CDR2 is SMNVEV (reference sequence). This CDR3 reads CASRRQGLSDTQYF. The DNA for the CDR3 is TGTGCCAGCCGGAGACAGGGGCTTTCGGATACGCAGTATTTT.

The J gene is TRBJ2-7, the V gene TRBV2; D is undetermined. The length of the CDR3 is 11 residues. Germline V gives CDR1 SNHLY, CDR2 FYNNEI. V lost 6 bases, J lost 1 base, and 4 bases lay in between. This CDR3 is CASSFSYEQYF. CDR3 bases: TGTGCCAGCAGCTTTTCCTACGAGCAGTACTTC.

The V and J genes are TRBV5-1 and TRBJ2-7; D perhaps matches TRBD2 (5 bases). Trimming cost V 2 bases and J 5 bases, with 11 bases left between them. This CDR3 comprises 13 residues. The germline V gene encodes CDR1 SGHRS and CDR2 YFSETQ. The CDR3 sequence: CASSLAPTNEQYF. As DNA, the CDR3 is TGCGCCAGCAGCTTAGCCCCGACTAACGAGCAGTACTTC.

This sequence joins TRBV11-3 and TRBJ2-7, with 8 bases that match TRBD1. J was trimmed by 6 bases and V by 5 bases; bases with no gene match: 3. The germline gives CDR1 SGHNT, CDR2 YENEEA. CDR3 length: 12 residues. CDR3 residues: CASSRTGIEQYF. The CDR3 DNA sequence: TGTGCCAGCAGCCGGACAGGGATCGAGCAGTACTTC.

This sequence joins TRBV7-2 and TRBJ2-7; 9 bases align to TRBD1. The trim removed 2 bases at V and 6 bases at J, leaving 11 bases unmatched. Germline values: CDR1 SGHTA, CDR2 FQGNSA. This CDR3 comprises 16 residues. The chain's CDR3 is CASSLQAGTGSSEQYF. CDR3 sequence (DNA): TGTGCCAGCAGCTTACAAGCCGGGACAGGGTCATCCGAGCAGTACTTC. Full variable domain (missing parts from reference TRBV7-2 and TRBJ2-7): GAGVSQSPSNKVTEKGKDVELRCDPISGHTALYWYRQSLGQGLEFLIYFQGNSAPDKSGLPSDRFSAERTGGSVSTLTIQRTQQEDSAVYLCASSLQAGTGSSEQYFGPGTRLTVT.

The chain joins TRBV5-6 to TRBJ2-1; D not certain. Germline V CDR1 and CDR2: SGHDT, YYEEEE. The CDR3 is 11 amino acids. The V and J ends lost 4 bases and 6 bases respectively, with 5 bases between them. The CDR3 DNA is TGTGCCAGCAGCCTGAGCAATGAGCAGTTCTTC. The encoded protein is CASSLSNEQFF.

The chain carries TRBV9 and TRBJ2-3; tentative D call: TRBD2 (5 bases). The CDR3 has 14 amino acids. V was pared by 3 bases and J by 4 bases, with 12 bases between. Germline-derived CDR1 and CDR2 are SGDLS and YYNGEE. In DNA, the CDR3 is TGTGCCAGCAGCGCCCTTCGGGGTCCAGATACGCAGTATTTT. This sequence encodes CASSALRGPDTQYF.

The genes are TRBV7-6 and TRBJ2-3, with TRBD1 matching over 9 bases. Germline V CDR1 and CDR2: SGHVS, FNYEAQ. CDR3 length equals 15 residues. The trim removed 4 bases at V and 4 bases at J, leaving 6 bases unmatched. The DNA for the CDR3 is TGTGCCAGCAGCTCCCGACAGGGGGGGCCAGATACGCAGTATTTT. Its translation: CASSSRQGGPDTQYF.

The J gene is TRBJ2-5, the V gene TRBV27; 9 positions agree with TRBD1. The DNA end is a closer match to TRBJ2-7, so the J assignment may be wrong. Germline CDR1 is MNHEY and CDR2 is SMNVEV (reference sequence). CDR3 length: 16 amino acids. The CDR3 is CASSALGTGHEYEQYF. The CDR3 DNA is TGTGCCAGCAGCGCACTCGGGACAGGGCACGAGTACGAGCAGTACTTC.

The chain recombines TRBV19 with TRBJ2-1; 7 bases map to TRBD1. V dropped 3 bases and J dropped 0; count of bases not matched to a gene: 14. The CDR3 has 19 amino acids. Germline assignment: CDR1 LNHDA and CDR2 SQIVND (reference sequence). The CDR3: CASSIQSTNRGNSYNEQFF. The CDR3 coding sequence is TGTGCCAGTAGTATCCAAAGTACGAACAGGGGAAACTCCTACAATGAGCAGTTCTTC.

This chain links TRBV27 with TRBJ1-5; D is uncertain. The CDR3 spans 14 residues. Per germline, CDR1 MNHEY and CDR2 SMNVEV (reference sequence). Trimming removed 2 bases from V and 7 bases from J, with 12 bases in between. CDR3 in amino acids: CASSLDPSGQPQHF. As DNA, the CDR3 is TGTGCCAGCAGTTTAGATCCGTCGGGGCAGCCCCAGCATTTT.

This clone was seen only a few times. The rearrangement joins TRBV10-2 to TRBJ2-1; 10 bases map to TRBD2. Germline lookup yields CDR1 WSHSY and CDR2 SAAADI. The J segment lost 6 bases and the V segment lost 10 bases, leaving 9 bases of the junction unmatched. This CDR3 contains 14 residues. The CDR3 protein is CATLSSGGSNEQFF. The CDR3 DNA reads TGCGCCACCCTTTCTAGCGGGGGCTCCAATGAGCAGTTCTTC.

This clone was detected only a few times. The J gene is TRBJ2-1, the V gene TRBV4-1; TRBD2 might be the D (6 bases). The ends were cut back, 4 bases at V and 9 bases at J, with 16 bases in the middle. Germline-derived CDR1 and CDR2 are MGHRA and YSYEKL. The CDR3 contains 14 residues. The CDR3 here is CASSLRGGAREQFF. CDR3 DNA: TGCGCCAGCAGCCTCCGAGGCGGGGCGCGTGAGCAGTTCTTC.